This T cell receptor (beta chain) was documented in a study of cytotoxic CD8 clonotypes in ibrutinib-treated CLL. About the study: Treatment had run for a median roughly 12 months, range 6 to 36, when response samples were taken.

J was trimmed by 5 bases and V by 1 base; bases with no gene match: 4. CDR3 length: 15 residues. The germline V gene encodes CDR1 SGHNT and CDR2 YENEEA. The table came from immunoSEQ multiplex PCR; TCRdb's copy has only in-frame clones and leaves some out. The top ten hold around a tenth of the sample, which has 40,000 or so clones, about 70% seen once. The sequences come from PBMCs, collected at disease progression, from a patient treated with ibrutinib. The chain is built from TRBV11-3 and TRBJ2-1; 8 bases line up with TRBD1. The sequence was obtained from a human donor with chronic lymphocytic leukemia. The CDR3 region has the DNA TGTGCCAGCAGCTTAGGTACAGGGGGTAACAATGAGCAGTTCTTC. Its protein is CASSLGTGGNNEQFF.